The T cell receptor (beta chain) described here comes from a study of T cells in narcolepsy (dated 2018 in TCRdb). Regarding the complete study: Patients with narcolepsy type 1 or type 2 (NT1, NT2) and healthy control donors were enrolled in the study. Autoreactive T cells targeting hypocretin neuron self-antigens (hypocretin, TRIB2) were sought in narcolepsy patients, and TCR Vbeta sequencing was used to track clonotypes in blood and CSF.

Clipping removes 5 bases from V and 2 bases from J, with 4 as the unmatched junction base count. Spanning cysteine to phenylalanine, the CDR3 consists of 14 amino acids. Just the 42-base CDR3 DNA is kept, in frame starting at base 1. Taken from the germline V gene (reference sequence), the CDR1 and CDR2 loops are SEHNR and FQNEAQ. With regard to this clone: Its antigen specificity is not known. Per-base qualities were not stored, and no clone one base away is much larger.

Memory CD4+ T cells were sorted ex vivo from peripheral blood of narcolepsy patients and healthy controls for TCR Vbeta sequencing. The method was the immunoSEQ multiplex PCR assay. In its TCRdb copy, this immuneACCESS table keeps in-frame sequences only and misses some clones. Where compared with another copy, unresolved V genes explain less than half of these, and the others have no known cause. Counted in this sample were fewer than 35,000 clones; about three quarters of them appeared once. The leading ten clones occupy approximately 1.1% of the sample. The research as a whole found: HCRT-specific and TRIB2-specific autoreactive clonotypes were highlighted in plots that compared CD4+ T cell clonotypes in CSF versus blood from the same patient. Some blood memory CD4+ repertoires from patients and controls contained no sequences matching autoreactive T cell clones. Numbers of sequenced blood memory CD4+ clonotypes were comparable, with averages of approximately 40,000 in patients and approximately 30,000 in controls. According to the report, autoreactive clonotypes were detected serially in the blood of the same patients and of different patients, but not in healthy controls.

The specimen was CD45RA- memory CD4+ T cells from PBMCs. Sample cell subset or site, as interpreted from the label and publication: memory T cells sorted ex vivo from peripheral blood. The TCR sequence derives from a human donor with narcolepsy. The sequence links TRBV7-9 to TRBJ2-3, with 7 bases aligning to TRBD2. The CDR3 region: CASSLGGITDTQYF. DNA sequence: TGTGCCAGCAGCCTGGGGGGGATCACAGATACGCAGTATTTT.